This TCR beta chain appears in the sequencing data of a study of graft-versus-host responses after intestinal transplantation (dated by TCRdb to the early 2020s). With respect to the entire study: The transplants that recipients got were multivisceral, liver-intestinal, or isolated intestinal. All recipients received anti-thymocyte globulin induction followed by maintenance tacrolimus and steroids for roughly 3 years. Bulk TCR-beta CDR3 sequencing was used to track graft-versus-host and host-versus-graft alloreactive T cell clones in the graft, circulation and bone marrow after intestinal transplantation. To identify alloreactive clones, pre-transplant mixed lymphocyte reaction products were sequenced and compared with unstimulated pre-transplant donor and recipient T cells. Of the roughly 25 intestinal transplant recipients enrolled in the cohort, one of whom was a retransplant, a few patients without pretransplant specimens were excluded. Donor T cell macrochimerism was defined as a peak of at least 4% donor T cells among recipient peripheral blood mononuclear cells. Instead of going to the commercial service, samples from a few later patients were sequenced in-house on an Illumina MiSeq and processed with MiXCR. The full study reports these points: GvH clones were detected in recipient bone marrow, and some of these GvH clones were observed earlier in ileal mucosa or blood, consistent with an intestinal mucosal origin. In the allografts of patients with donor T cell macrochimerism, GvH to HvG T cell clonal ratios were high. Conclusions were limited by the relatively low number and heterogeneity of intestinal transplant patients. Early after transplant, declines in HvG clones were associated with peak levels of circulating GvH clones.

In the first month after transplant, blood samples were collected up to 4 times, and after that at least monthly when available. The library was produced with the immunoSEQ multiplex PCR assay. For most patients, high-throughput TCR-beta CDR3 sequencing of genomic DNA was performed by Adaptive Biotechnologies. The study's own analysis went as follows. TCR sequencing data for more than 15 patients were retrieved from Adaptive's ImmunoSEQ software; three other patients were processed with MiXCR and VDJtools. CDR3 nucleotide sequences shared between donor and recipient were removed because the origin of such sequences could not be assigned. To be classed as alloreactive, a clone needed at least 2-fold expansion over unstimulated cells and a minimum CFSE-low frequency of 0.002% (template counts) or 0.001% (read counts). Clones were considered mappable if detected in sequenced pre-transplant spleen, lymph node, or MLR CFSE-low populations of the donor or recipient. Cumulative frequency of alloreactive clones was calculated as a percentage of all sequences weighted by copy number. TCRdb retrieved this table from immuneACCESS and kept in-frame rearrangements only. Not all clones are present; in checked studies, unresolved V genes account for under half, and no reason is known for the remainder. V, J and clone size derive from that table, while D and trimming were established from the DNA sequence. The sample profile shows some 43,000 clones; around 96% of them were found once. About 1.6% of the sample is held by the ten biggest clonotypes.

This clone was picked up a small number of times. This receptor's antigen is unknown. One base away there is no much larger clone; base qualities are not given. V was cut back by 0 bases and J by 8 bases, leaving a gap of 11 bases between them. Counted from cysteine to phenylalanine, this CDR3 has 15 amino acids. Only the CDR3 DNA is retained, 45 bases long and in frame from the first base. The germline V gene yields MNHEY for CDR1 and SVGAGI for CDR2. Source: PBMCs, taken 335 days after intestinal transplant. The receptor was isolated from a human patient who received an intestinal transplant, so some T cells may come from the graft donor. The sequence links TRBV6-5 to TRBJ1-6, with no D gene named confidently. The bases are TGTGCCAGCAGTTACTCCGGAGGCGGGGATTCACCCCTCCACTTT. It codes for CASSYSGGGDSPLHF.